This passage covers 5 T cell receptor beta chains from one sample sequenced in a study of blood T cells in healthy people across ages. A second PCR, run for roughly 7 to 12 cycles, used a sample-barcoded 5' primer plus a J-beta primer mix. TCRdb processed the 5' RACE reads anew with MiXCR; each CDR3 protein has one entry. The sample includes 650,000 to 1,000,000 distinct CDR3 sequences, roughly 46% of them seen just once. Sequenced input: blood. The receptor set was obtained from a man at least 80 years old in good health.

The table lists this clonotype with a few counts. This chain joins TRBV20-1 and TRBJ2-7; TRBD2 matches 10 bases. Germline lookup yields CDR1 DFQATT and CDR2 SNEGSKA (reference sequence). The CDR3 has 15 amino acids. J was trimmed by 7 bases and V by 1 base; bases with no gene match: 10. CDR3 in DNA: TGCAGTGCTAGAGTAGCGGGAGGCCAATCGCGGGAGCAGTACTTC. It specifies CSARVAGGQSREQYF.

The V gene is TRBV20-1, the J gene TRBJ2-1; perhaps TRBD1 as D (5 bases). Germline CDR1 is DFQATT and CDR2 is SNEGSKA (reference sequence). CDR3 length equals 11 residues. V was cut by 6 bases and J by 5 bases, with 8 bases left in between. The CDR3 DNA reads as TGCAGTGCGGGGCTAAACAATGAGCAGTTCTTC. Protein sequence: CSAGLNNEQFF.

The chain joins TRBV24-1 to TRBJ2-3; 10 bases agree with TRBD2. CDR3 length: 17 amino acids. Germline assignment: CDR1 KGHDR and CDR2 SFDVKD. The ends lost 4 bases at V and 1 base at J; junction bases unmatched: 7. The CDR3 DNA reads as TGTGCCACCAGTGAGCCTACTAGCGGGATTGGCACAGATACGCAGTATTTT. Its protein is CATSEPTSGIGTDTQYF.

This chain uses TRBV5-6 with TRBJ2-1; 9 nucleotides line up with TRBD2. CDR1 is SGHDT, CDR2 YYEEEE, per germline. This CDR3 is 18 amino acids long. Trimming at V came to 1 base and at J to 5 bases, leaving 13 bases not matched to a gene. This CDR3 reads CASSLFSSLPSGNNEQFF. DNA of the CDR3: TGTGCCAGCAGCTTGTTCTCGTCTCTGCCTAGCGGGAACAATGAGCAGTTCTTC.

This clonotype was counted between two and nine times. V usage is TRBV12-3 or TRBV12-4 and J usage is TRBJ1-1; a possible D gene is TRBD1 (5 bases). V was cut by 0 bases and J by 0 bases, with 8 bases left in between. The CDR3 is made up of 15 amino acids. CDR3 protein: CASSLALGVNTEAFF. DNA of the CDR3: TGTGCCAGCAGTTTAGCGCTGGGGGTGAACACTGAAGCTTTCTTT.